This passage covers 9 T cell receptor beta chains from one sample sequenced in a study of blood T cells in healthy people across ages. A sample-barcoded 5' primer and a J-beta primer mix were used in a second PCR of about 7 to 11 cycles. TCRdb reprocessed the 5' RACE reads via MiXCR and lists one record per CDR3 protein. The sample records fewer than 900,000 distinct CDR3 sequences, approximately 43% being singletons. The source material was blood. These receptors originate from an older woman in good health.

This clonotype was observed a few times. V usage is TRBV20-1 and J usage is TRBJ2-3; 8 bases map to TRBD2. CDR3 size: 15 residues. Per the germline V gene, CDR1 is DFQATT and CDR2 is SNEGSKA (reference sequence). V trimming: 4 bases; J trimming: 1 base; junction bases outside the gene matches: 7. As DNA, the CDR3 is TGCAGTGCTACGATCGGGGGGGAGGGCACAGATACGCAGTATTTT. Encoded protein: CSATIGGEGTDTQYF.

Concerning this clonotype: The junction departs from the called germline gene at one end, perhaps through a read error. The chain employs TRBV27 and TRBJ1-2; TRBD1 matches at 9 bases. Germline-derived CDR1 and CDR2 are MNHEY and SMNVEV (reference sequence). The CDR3 has 13 residues. CDR3: CTSTKGTGNGYTF. Here the CDR3 DNA reads TGTACCAGCACCAAAGGGACAGGGAATGGCTACACCTTC.

The V call is TRBV20-1, the J call TRBJ2-1, with 10 positions matching TRBD2. With V trimmed by 4 bases and J by 0 bases, 6 bases remained unmatched. The germline V gene has CDR1 DFQATT and CDR2 SNEGSKA (reference sequence). The CDR3 length is 16 residues. CDR3 in amino acids: CSATSGGGSSYNEQFF. CDR3 DNA: TGCAGTGCTACTAGCGGGGGCGGAAGCTCCTACAATGAGCAGTTCTTC.

This clonotype was seen a few times. The chain uses TRBV11-2 and TRBJ2-1; 7 nucleotides agree with TRBD2. CDR1 SGHAT and CDR2 FQNNGV come from the germline V gene. There are 14 residues in the CDR3. V lost 3 bases, J lost 6 bases, and 5 bases stayed unmatched. CDR3 sequence (DNA): TGTGCCAGCAGCTTGGGCGGGAGTGGCAATGAGCAGTTCTTC. It translates to CASSLGGSGNEQFF.

The rearrangement uses TRBV6-1 and TRBJ2-1, with D perhaps TRBD1 (5 bases). The CDR3 loop spans 16 amino acids. In germline, CDR1 is MNHNS, CDR2 SASEGT. V shed 1 base and J shed 7 bases, with 17 bases lying between them. CDR3 DNA: TGTGCCAGCAGTGAAGAGATCGGCAGGGCCAGGAATGAGCAGTTCTTC. This codes for CASSEEIGRARNEQFF.

There are many counts of this clonotype. The genes are TRBV3-1 and TRBJ2-3; D remains unclear. V lost 1 base and J lost 2, with 7 bases in between. The CDR3 covers 14 residues. The germline V gene encodes CDR1 LGHDT and CDR2 YNNKEL (reference sequence). The CDR3 loop is CASSQAGSTDTQYF. CDR3 in DNA: TGTGCCAGCAGCCAAGCGGGTTCCACAGATACGCAGTATTTT.

A few counts support this clonotype. CDR3: CASSYSGLAGSDTQYF. The DNA of the CDR3 is TGTGCCAGCAGTTACTCGGGACTAGCGGGTTCAGATACGCAGTATTTT. The V gene is TRBV6-2 or TRBV6-3, the J gene TRBJ2-3; TRBD2 agrees at 12 bases. This CDR3 is built from 16 residues. The V gene end was trimmed by 0 bases and the J gene end by 4 bases; junction bases not matched to a gene: 2. Per the germline V gene, CDR1 is MNHEY and CDR2 is SVGEGT.

This clonotype appeared a few times. The CDR3 bases are TGTGCCAGCTCACCACGACAGGCATGGGAAACAGATACGCAGTATTTT. It encodes CASSPRQAWETDTQYF. The chain employs TRBV18 and TRBJ2-3, with D tentatively TRBD1 (6 bases). CDR1 KGHSH and CDR2 LQKENI come from the germline V gene. The V and J ends lost 1 base and 3 bases respectively, with 14 bases between them. The CDR3 contains 16 residues.

This clonotype was recorded many times. The chain combines TRBV4-3 with TRBJ1-2; D may be TRBD1 (6 bases). Germline V CDR1 and CDR2: LGHNA, YSLEER. The V gene lost 1 base and the J gene lost 9 bases, with 15 bases spanning the gap. There are 14 residues in the CDR3. CDR3 protein: CASSQVAGAESYTF. In DNA, the CDR3 is TGCGCCAGCAGCCAAGTTGCGGGGGCAGAGAGCTACACCTTC.